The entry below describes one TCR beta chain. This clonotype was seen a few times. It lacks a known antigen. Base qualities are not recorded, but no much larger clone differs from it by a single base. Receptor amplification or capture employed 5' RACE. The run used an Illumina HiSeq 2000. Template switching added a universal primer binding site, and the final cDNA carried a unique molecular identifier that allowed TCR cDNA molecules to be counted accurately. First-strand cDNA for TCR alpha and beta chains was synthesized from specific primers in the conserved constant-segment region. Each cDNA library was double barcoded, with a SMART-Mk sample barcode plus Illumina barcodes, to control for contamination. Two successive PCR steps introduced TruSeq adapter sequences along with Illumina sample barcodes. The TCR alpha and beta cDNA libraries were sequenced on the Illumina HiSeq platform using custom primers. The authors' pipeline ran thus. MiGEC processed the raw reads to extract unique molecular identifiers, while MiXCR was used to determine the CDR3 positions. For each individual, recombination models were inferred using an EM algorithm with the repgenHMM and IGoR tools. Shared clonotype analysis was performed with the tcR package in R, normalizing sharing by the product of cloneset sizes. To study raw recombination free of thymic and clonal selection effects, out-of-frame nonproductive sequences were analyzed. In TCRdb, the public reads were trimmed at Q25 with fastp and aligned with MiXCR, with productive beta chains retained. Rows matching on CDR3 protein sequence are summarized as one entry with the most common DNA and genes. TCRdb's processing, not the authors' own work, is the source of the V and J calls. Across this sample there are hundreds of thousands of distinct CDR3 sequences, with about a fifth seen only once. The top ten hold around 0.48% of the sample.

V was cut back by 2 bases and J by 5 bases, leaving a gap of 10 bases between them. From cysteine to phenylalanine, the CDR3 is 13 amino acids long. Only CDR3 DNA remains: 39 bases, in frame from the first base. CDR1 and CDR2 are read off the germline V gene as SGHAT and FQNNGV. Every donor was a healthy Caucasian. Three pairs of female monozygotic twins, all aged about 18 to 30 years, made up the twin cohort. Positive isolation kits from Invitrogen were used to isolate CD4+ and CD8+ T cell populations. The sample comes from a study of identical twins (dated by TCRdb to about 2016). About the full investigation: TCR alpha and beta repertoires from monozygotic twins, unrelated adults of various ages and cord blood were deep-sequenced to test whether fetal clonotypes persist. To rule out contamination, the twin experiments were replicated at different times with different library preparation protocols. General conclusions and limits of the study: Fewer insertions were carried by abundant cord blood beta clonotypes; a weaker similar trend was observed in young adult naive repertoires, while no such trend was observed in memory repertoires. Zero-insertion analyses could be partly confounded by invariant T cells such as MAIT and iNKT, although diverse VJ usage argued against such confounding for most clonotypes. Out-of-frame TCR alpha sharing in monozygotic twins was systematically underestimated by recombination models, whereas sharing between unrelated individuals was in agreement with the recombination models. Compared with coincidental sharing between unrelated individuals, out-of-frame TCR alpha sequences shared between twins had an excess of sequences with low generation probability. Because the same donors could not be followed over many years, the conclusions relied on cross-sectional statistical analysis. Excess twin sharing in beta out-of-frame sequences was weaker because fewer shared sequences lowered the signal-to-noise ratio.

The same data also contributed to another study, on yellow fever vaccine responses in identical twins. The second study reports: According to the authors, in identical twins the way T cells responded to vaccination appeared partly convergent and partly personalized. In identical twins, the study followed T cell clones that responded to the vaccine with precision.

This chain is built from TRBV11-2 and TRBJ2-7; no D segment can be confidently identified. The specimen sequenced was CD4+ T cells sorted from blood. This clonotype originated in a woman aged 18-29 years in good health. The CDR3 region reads CASSLRQPDEQYF. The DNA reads TGTGCCAGCAGCTTACGCCAGCCCGACGAGCAGTACTTC.